These T cell receptor beta chains were read from a single sample in a study of blood T cell repertoires in COVID-19. TCRdb keeps only in-frame clones here, not all; method: immunoSEQ multiplex PCR. Here the sample spans around 300,000 clones, approximately 86% being singletons. Sequenced material: peripheral blood. The origin of the receptors is a woman in her 70s with COVID-19, enrolled during active disease. Each CDR3 is given with its conserved first and last residue. Each record gives: V gene, J gene, clone size, D gene, CDR3 DNA, CDR3 protein. The D gene is left open where the match is weak. Clone sizes are given selectively: once, few, many, or a class where the clone is expanded.

v_call: TRBV10-3
j_call: TRBJ1-1
clone_size: .
d_call: TRBD1
cdr3_nt: TGTGCCATCAGTGAGGCAGGGGGCGCGGACACTGAAGCTTTCTTT
cdr3_aa: CAISEAGGADTEAFF

v_call: TRBV4-1
j_call: TRBJ2-5
clone_size: .
d_call: TRBD1
cdr3_nt: TGCGCCAGCAGCCAAGTCGGCAGGGGGTCACAAGAGACCCAGTACTTC
cdr3_aa: CASSQVGRGSQETQYF

v_call: TRBV2
j_call: TRBJ1-2
clone_size: .
d_call: .
cdr3_nt: TGTGCCAGCAGTGACAGGGGCTTCTATGGCTACACCTTC
cdr3_aa: CASSDRGFYGYTF

v_call: TRBV28
j_call: TRBJ1-3
clone_size: .
d_call: .
cdr3_nt: TGTGCCAGCAGTTTAGGGGGCGGAAACACCATATATTTT
cdr3_aa: CASSLGGGNTIYF

v_call: TRBV15
j_call: TRBJ1-1
clone_size: .
d_call: .
cdr3_nt: TGTGCCACCGGTCGCCAGGGAGGCACTGAAGCTTTCTTT
cdr3_aa: CATGRQGGTEAFF

v_call: TRBV27
j_call: TRBJ1-6
clone_size: .
d_call: TRBD1
cdr3_nt: TGTGCCAGCAGGGGGACAGGGTCTTGGTCACCCCTCCACTTT
cdr3_aa: CASRGTGSWSPLHF

v_call: TRBV5-1
j_call: TRBJ1-2
clone_size: .
d_call: TRBD1
cdr3_nt: TGCGCCAGCAGCCCCGAAGGGGGCTCCGCCTATGGCTACACCTTC
cdr3_aa: CASSPEGGSAYGYTF

v_call: TRBV4-3
j_call: TRBJ2-7
clone_size: .
d_call: .
cdr3_nt: TGCGCCAGCAGCCAAGCCACGGGGGGCTTCTACGAGCAGTACTTC
cdr3_aa: CASSQATGGFYEQYF

v_call: TRBV7-9
j_call: TRBJ1-1
clone_size: .
d_call: .
cdr3_nt: TGTGCCAGCAGCTTATCGGGGAGCACTGAAGCTTTCTTT
cdr3_aa: CASSLSGSTEAFF

v_call: TRBV7-2
j_call: TRBJ2-3
clone_size: .
d_call: TRBD2
cdr3_nt: TGTGCCAGCAGCTTGCCGAGGAGCGGGGGAGCAACAGATACGCAGTATTTT
cdr3_aa: CASSLPRSGGATDTQYF

v_call: TRBV5-1
j_call: TRBJ2-7
clone_size: .
d_call: TRBD2
cdr3_nt: TGCGCCAGCAGCTTGGACGCGACTAGCGGGTTCTACGAGCAGTACTTC
cdr3_aa: CASSLDATSGFYEQYF

v_call: TRBV6-2/TRBV6-3
j_call: TRBJ2-7
clone_size: .
d_call: .
cdr3_nt: TGTGCCAGCAGTTTAAACATGTACGAGCAGTACTTC
cdr3_aa: CASSLNMYEQYF

v_call: TRBV6-1
j_call: TRBJ1-5
clone_size: .
d_call: TRBD1
cdr3_nt: TGTGCCAGCAGTGGGGGCGCGAGACAGGGTGGCAATCAGCCCCAGCATTTT
cdr3_aa: CASSGGARQGGNQPQHF

v_call: TRBV6-5
j_call: TRBJ2-6
clone_size: .
d_call: TRBD1
cdr3_nt: TGTGCCAGCAGTTATGGGACAGCTGGGGCCAACGTCCTGACTTTC
cdr3_aa: CASSYGTAGANVLTF

v_call: TRBV5-4
j_call: TRBJ1-5
clone_size: .
d_call: TRBD1
cdr3_nt: TGTGCCAGCACCCTAGGACAGGGGATTAGCAATCAGCCCCAGCATTTT
cdr3_aa: CASTLGQGISNQPQHF

v_call: TRBV4-1
j_call: TRBJ2-2
clone_size: few
d_call: .
cdr3_nt: TGCGCCAGCGCACAGGGCGCCGGGGAGCTGTTTTTT
cdr3_aa: CASAQGAGELFF

v_call: TRBV9
j_call: TRBJ1-4
clone_size: .
d_call: .
cdr3_nt: TGTGCCAGCAGCGCTACAGGGACCTTAGATGAAAAACTGTTTTTT
cdr3_aa: CASSATGTLDEKLFF

v_call: TRBV5-6
j_call: TRBJ2-1
clone_size: .
d_call: .
cdr3_nt: TGTGCCAGCAGCCCGTCCTACAATGAGCAGTTCTTC
cdr3_aa: CASSPSYNEQFF

v_call: TRBV6-5
j_call: TRBJ2-7
clone_size: .
d_call: .
cdr3_nt: TGTGCCAGCAGTTACTCTCAGGTCTACGAGCAGTACTTC
cdr3_aa: CASSYSQVYEQYF

v_call: TRBV19
j_call: TRBJ1-6
clone_size: .
d_call: TRBD1
cdr3_nt: TGTGCCAGTAGTAGCCGGACAGGAATCGGTGTTAGTAATTCACCCCTCCACTTT
cdr3_aa: CASSSRTGIGVSNSPLHF

v_call: TRBV19
j_call: TRBJ2-7
clone_size: .
d_call: .
cdr3_nt: TGTGCCAGTAGTCCCACAGGGCCCACCTACGAGCAGTACTTC
cdr3_aa: CASSPTGPTYEQYF

v_call: TRBV6-4
j_call: TRBJ2-3
clone_size: once
d_call: TRBD2
cdr3_nt: TGTGCCAGCGGCTCTAGCGGGGCCCCCACAGATACGCAGTATTTT
cdr3_aa: CASGSSGAPTDTQYF

v_call: TRBV11-2
j_call: TRBJ1-2
clone_size: .
d_call: TRBD1
cdr3_nt: TGTGCCAGCAGTCAGGGGGCTCGGGGCTACACCTTC
cdr3_aa: CASSQGARGYTF

v_call: TRBV29-1
j_call: TRBJ2-5
clone_size: .
d_call: TRBD1
cdr3_nt: TGCAGCGCCGAAACTCACAAGCAAGGGGGCGCAAAGACCCAGTACTTC
cdr3_aa: CSAETHKQGGAKTQYF

v_call: TRBV2
j_call: TRBJ1-3
clone_size: .
d_call: TRBD1
cdr3_nt: TGTGCCAGCAGCTTACAGGGGGAAAACACCATATATTTT
cdr3_aa: CASSLQGENTIYF

v_call: TRBV7-9
j_call: TRBJ2-2
clone_size: .
d_call: .
cdr3_nt: TGTGCCAGCAGCTTAGCTAGCGGTGGGAACACCGGGGAGCTGTTTTTT
cdr3_aa: CASSLASGGNTGELFF

v_call: TRBV12-3/TRBV12-4
j_call: TRBJ2-5
clone_size: .
d_call: .
cdr3_nt: TGTGCCAGCCGGGACTTACTACAAGAGACCCAGTACTTC
cdr3_aa: CASRDLLQETQYF

v_call: TRBV15
j_call: TRBJ2-5
clone_size: once
d_call: TRBD2
cdr3_nt: TGTGCCACCAGCAGAGTAGCGGGGGAAGAGACCCAGTACTTC
cdr3_aa: CATSRVAGEETQYF

v_call: TRBV7-9
j_call: TRBJ1-1
clone_size: .
d_call: .
cdr3_nt: TGTGCCAGCAGCTTTAACGGCAGGGGCCCTGAAGCTTTCTTT
cdr3_aa: CASSFNGRGPEAFF

v_call: TRBV11-2
j_call: TRBJ1-5
clone_size: .
d_call: TRBD1
cdr3_nt: TGTGCCAGCAGCTTGGGACAGGGGATGAGGCAGCCCCAGCATTTT
cdr3_aa: CASSLGQGMRQPQHF

v_call: TRBV24-1
j_call: TRBJ2-5
clone_size: .
d_call: .
cdr3_nt: TGTGCCACCAGTGATCCTCCTAGCGTCGGGCAAGAGACCCAGTACTTC
cdr3_aa: CATSDPPSVGQETQYF

v_call: TRBV5-4
j_call: TRBJ2-3
clone_size: .
d_call: TRBD2
cdr3_nt: TGTGCCAGCAGCCCTAGCGGGGGAACAGATACGCAGTATTTT
cdr3_aa: CASSPSGGTDTQYF

v_call: TRBV5-8
j_call: TRBJ1-2
clone_size: .
d_call: TRBD1
cdr3_nt: TGTGCCAGCAGCTTGTTCCAGGGGGTCAACTATGGCTACACCTTC
cdr3_aa: CASSLFQGVNYGYTF

v_call: TRBV7-8
j_call: TRBJ2-7
clone_size: .
d_call: .
cdr3_nt: TGTGCCAGCAGCTTAAATGAAGGGGGCGAGCAGTACTTC
cdr3_aa: CASSLNEGGEQYF

v_call: TRBV12-3/TRBV12-4
j_call: TRBJ1-2
clone_size: .
d_call: .
cdr3_nt: TGTGCCAGCAGCCAGACACTTAACTATGGCTACACCTTC
cdr3_aa: CASSQTLNYGYTF

v_call: TRBV30
j_call: TRBJ1-6
clone_size: .
d_call: .
cdr3_nt: TGTGCCTGGAGTATGGGCCAGAATTATAATTCACCCCTCCACTTT
cdr3_aa: CAWSMGQNYNSPLHF

v_call: TRBV5-1
j_call: TRBJ1-2
clone_size: .
d_call: TRBD1
cdr3_nt: TGCGCCAGCAGCTCGGGACAGGGAGGATATGGCTACACCTTC
cdr3_aa: CASSSGQGGYGYTF

v_call: TRBV1
j_call: TRBJ2-5
clone_size: .
d_call: .
cdr3_nt: TGCACCAGCAGCCAAGATGCACTAGCGGGGCCAGAGACCCAGTACTTC
cdr3_aa: CTSSQDALAGPETQYF

v_call: TRBV7-8
j_call: TRBJ1-1
clone_size: .
d_call: .
cdr3_nt: TGTGCCAGCAGCTTAGCGGCGGGAGGGCGTGAAGCTTTCTTT
cdr3_aa: CASSLAAGGREAFF

v_call: TRBV7-9
j_call: TRBJ2-7
clone_size: .
d_call: TRBD1
cdr3_nt: TGTGCCAGCAGCGGAGACAGGGCGGCCTACTACGAGCAGTACTTC
cdr3_aa: CASSGDRAAYYEQYF

v_call: TRBV30
j_call: TRBJ1-6
clone_size: .
d_call: TRBD1
cdr3_nt: TGTGCCTGGGGTGACTACAGGGGTAATAATTCACCCCTCCACTTT
cdr3_aa: CAWGDYRGNNSPLHF

v_call: TRBV5-6
j_call: TRBJ2-2
clone_size: .
d_call: .
cdr3_nt: TGTGCCAGCAGCACTACGGGCACCGGGGAGCTGTTTTTT
cdr3_aa: CASSTTGTGELFF

v_call: TRBV24-1
j_call: TRBJ2-3
clone_size: .
d_call: .
cdr3_nt: TGTGCCACCAGTGACCGGGACTTCACAGATACGCAGTATTTT
cdr3_aa: CATSDRDFTDTQYF

v_call: TRBV9
j_call: TRBJ2-7
clone_size: .
d_call: .
cdr3_nt: TGTGCCAGCAGCGTAGAACAGGTTGGGGCCGAGCAGTACTTC
cdr3_aa: CASSVEQVGAEQYF

v_call: TRBV6-5
j_call: TRBJ2-3
clone_size: .
d_call: .
cdr3_nt: TGTGCCAGCTCGACCGGGACTCCCGTAGATACGCAGTATTTT
cdr3_aa: CASSTGTPVDTQYF

v_call: TRBV10-3
j_call: TRBJ1-1
clone_size: .
d_call: .
cdr3_nt: TGTGCCATCAGTGAGGCCCAGGTGAGCACTGAAGCTTTCTTT
cdr3_aa: CAISEAQVSTEAFF

v_call: TRBV28
j_call: TRBJ2-7
clone_size: .
d_call: .
cdr3_nt: TGTGCCAGCAGTTTACGAGCGGTTGGCTCCTACGAGCAGTACTTC
cdr3_aa: CASSLRAVGSYEQYF

v_call: TRBV5-1
j_call: TRBJ2-2
clone_size: .
d_call: .
cdr3_nt: TGCGCCAGCTCCCCCAGGGAATCCGGGGAGCTGTTTTTT
cdr3_aa: CASSPRESGELFF

v_call: TRBV2
j_call: TRBJ1-5
clone_size: .
d_call: .
cdr3_nt: TGTGCCAGCAGTGGGAGCGATCAGCCCCAGCATTTT
cdr3_aa: CASSGSDQPQHF

v_call: TRBV5-4
j_call: TRBJ1-4
clone_size: .
d_call: TRBD1
cdr3_nt: TGTGCCAGCAGCCCCAGGACAGGGGGAACAACTAATGAAAAACTGTTTTTT
cdr3_aa: CASSPRTGGTTNEKLFF

v_call: TRBV7-2
j_call: TRBJ2-7
clone_size: .
d_call: TRBD1
cdr3_nt: TGTGCCAGCAGTAGGGGGACAGGGGGCTCCTACGAGCAGTACTTC
cdr3_aa: CASSRGTGGSYEQYF

v_call: TRBV24-1
j_call: TRBJ2-3
clone_size: .
d_call: TRBD2
cdr3_nt: TGTGCCACCAGGCTAAGCGGGGGTCCGCAGTATTTT
cdr3_aa: CATRLSGGPQYF

v_call: TRBV19
j_call: TRBJ2-7
clone_size: .
d_call: .
cdr3_nt: TGTGCCAGTAGTATAGGTACCAGAAACTACGAGCAGTACTTC
cdr3_aa: CASSIGTRNYEQYF

v_call: TRBV20-1
j_call: TRBJ2-7
clone_size: few
d_call: TRBD2
cdr3_nt: TGCAGTGCTAGTGGGACTAGCGGGGGGGGCGACGAGCAGTACTTC
cdr3_aa: CSASGTSGGGDEQYF

v_call: TRBV6-6
j_call: TRBJ2-3
clone_size: .
d_call: TRBD1
cdr3_nt: TGTGCCAGCACGCCCAGGGGGCGGGGCACAGATACGCAGTATTTT
cdr3_aa: CASTPRGRGTDTQYF

v_call: TRBV27
j_call: TRBJ2-7
clone_size: .
d_call: TRBD1
cdr3_nt: TGTGCCAGCGGGCCCGGGACAGGGATCCACGAGCAGTACTTC
cdr3_aa: CASGPGTGIHEQYF